The text below deals with one T cell receptor beta chain. Antigen specificity is unknown. Treatment described: approximately nine-day PBMC culture with coronavirus spike peptide pools or control peptides (ViraFEST assay). This sample was taken from a study of vaccination and CD4 T cells after COVID-19. The overall study: Samples taken post-COVID came a median roughly 100 days after diagnosis, ranging from 35 to 161. Blood was drawn a median roughly 79 days post second dose, range 14 to 241. Overlapping peptides of the spike proteins of SARS-CoV-2, HCoV-NL63, HCoV-OC43 and HCoV-229E were used for cell stimulation.

Cultured CD4+ T cell DNA was sequenced using the Oncomine TCR Beta short-read assay. TCRdb re-analysed the PCR reads in MiXCR, keeping a single row per CDR3 protein. In the table there are about 11,000 distinct CDR3 sequences, 45% to 70% of which are singletons. V dropped 2 bases and J dropped 4 bases, with 14 bases sitting between them. Germline values: CDR1 MDHEN, CDR2 SYDVKM. The CDR3 runs to 15 residues. The specimen was CD4+ T cells from blood, cultured in vitro. The sequence derives from a human donor who had recovered from COVID-19. This chain connects TRBV28 to TRBJ1-2; D ambiguous. CDR3 bases: TGTGCCAGCAGTTTAACGGGGAGACAACCCTATGGCTACACCTTC. It yields the protein CASSLTGRQPYGYTF.